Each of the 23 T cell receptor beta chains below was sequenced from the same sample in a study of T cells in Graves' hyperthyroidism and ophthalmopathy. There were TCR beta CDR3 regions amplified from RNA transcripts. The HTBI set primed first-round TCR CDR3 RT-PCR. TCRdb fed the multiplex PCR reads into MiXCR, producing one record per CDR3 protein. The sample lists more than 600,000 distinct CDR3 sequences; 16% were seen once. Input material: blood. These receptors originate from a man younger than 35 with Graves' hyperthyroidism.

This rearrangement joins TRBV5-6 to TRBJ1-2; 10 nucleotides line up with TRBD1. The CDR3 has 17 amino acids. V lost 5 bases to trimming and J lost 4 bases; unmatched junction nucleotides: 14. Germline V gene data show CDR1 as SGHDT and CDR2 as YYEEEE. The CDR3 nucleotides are TGTGCCAGCAGGAGGGACAGGGGAGCTAAAACCTCCTATGGCTACACCTTC. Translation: CASRRDRGAKTSYGYTF.

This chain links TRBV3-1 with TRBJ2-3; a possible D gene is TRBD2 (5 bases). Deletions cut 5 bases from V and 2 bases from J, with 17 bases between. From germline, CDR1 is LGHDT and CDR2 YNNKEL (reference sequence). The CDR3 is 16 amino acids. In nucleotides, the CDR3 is TGTGCCAGCAGCTTCGGCCCGGCTAGCTTCACAGATACGCAGTATTTT. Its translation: CASSFGPASFTDTQYF.

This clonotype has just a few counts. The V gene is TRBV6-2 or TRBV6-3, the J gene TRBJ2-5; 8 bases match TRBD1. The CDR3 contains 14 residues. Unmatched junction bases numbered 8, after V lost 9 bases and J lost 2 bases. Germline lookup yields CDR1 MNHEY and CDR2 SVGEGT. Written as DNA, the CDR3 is TGTGCCAGTCTGAGGGGGACAGGACAAGAGACCCAGTACTTC. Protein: CASLRGTGQETQYF.

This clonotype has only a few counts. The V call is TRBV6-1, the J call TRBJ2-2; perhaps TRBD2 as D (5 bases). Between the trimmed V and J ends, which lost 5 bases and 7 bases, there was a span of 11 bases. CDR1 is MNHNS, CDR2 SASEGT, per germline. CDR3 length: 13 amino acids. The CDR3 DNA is TGTGCCAGCAGTATGCGGGTGGGCGGGGAGCTGTTTTTT. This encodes CASSMRVGGELFF.

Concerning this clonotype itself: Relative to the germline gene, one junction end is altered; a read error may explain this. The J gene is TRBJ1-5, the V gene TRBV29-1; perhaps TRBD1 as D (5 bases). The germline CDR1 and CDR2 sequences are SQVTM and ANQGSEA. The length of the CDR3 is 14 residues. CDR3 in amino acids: CSAEAGGSDQPQHF. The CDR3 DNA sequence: TGCAGCGCTGAAGCCGGGGGGAGCGATCAGCCCCAGCATTTT.

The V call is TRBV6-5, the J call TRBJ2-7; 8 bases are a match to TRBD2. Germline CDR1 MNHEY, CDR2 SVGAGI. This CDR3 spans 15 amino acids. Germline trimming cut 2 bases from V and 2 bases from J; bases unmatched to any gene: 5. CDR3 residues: CASSYVSGATYEQYF. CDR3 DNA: TGTGCCAGCAGTTACGTTAGCGGGGCAACCTACGAGCAGTACTTC.

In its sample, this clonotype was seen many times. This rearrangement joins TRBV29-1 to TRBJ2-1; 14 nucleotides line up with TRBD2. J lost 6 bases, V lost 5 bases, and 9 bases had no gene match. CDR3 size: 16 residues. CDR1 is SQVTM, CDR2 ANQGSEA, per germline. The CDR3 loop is CSVPRLAGGLGNEQFF. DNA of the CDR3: TGCAGCGTTCCCAGACTAGCGGGAGGGTTAGGCAATGAGCAGTTCTTC.

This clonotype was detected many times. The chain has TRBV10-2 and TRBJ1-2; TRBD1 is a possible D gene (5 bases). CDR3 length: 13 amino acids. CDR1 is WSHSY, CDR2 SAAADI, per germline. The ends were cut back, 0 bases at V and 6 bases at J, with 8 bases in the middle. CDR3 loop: CASSESGGDGYTF. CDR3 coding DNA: TGCGCCAGCAGTGAGTCGGGGGGTGATGGCTACACCTTC.

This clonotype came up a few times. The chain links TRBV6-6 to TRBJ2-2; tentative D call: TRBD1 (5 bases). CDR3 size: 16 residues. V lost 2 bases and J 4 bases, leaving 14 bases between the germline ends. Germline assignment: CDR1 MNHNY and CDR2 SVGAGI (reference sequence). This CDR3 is CASSYSGHRPTGELFF. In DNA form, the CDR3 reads TGTGCCAGCAGTTACAGTGGACACAGGCCCACCGGGGAGCTGTTTTTT.

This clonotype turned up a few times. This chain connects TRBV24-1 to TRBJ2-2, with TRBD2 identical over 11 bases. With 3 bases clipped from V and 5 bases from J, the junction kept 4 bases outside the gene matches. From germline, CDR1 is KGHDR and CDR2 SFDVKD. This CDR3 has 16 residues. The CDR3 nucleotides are TGTGCCACCAGTGATAGAACTAGCGGGAGTACCGGGGAGCTGTTTTTT. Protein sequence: CATSDRTSGSTGELFF.

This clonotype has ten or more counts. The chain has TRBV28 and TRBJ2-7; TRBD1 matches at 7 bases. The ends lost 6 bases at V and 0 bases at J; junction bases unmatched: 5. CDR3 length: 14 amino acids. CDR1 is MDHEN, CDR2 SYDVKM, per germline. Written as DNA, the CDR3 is TGTGCCAGCAGACGGACAGGCGGCTCCTACGAGCAGTACTTC. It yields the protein CASRRTGGSYEQYF.

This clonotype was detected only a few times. The CDR3 coding sequence is TGTGCCAGCAGTTTTTCAGGGTTCGGTCAGCCCCAGCATTTT. Its protein product is CASSFSGFGQPQHF. This rearrangement joins TRBV27 to TRBJ1-5; a weak D match, TRBD1 (5 bases). Germline V lookup: CDR1 MNHEY, CDR2 SMNVEV (reference sequence). This CDR3 comprises 14 residues. Trimming removed 3 bases from V and 6 bases from J, with 12 bases in between.

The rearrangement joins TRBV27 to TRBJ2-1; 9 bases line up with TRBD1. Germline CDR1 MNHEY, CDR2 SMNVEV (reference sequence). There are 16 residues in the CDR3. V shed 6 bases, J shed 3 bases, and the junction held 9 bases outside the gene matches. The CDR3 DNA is TGTGCCAGCAGCATTCCCACGGGACAGGGCTACAATGAGCAGTTCTTC. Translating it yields CASSIPTGQGYNEQFF.

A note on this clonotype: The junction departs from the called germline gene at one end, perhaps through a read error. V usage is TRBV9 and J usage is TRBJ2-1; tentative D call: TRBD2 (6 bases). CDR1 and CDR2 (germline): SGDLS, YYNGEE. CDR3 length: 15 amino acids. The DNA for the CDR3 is TGTGTCAGCAGCGCCGGTAGCGGAAACTACAATGAGCAGTTCTTC. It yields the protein CVSSAGSGNYNEQFF.

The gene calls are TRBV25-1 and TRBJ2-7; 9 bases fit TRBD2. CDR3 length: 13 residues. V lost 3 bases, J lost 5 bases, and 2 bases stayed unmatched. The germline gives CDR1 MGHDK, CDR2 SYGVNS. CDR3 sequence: CASSEREGHEQYF. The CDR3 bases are TGTGCCAGCAGTGAGCGGGAGGGCCACGAGCAGTACTTC.

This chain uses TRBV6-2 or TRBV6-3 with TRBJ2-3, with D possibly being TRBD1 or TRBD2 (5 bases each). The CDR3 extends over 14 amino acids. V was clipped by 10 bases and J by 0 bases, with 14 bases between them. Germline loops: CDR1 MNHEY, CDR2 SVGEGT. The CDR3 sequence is CATLPGPSTDTQYF. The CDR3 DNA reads TGTGCCACCCTACCGGGACCTAGCACAGATACGCAGTATTTT.

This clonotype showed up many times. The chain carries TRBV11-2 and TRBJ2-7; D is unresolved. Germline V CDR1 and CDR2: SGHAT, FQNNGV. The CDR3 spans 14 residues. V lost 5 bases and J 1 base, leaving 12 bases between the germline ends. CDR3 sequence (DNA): TGTGCCAGCAGCCGTCGAACAGAGTCCTACGAGCAGTACTTC. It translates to CASSRRTESYEQYF.

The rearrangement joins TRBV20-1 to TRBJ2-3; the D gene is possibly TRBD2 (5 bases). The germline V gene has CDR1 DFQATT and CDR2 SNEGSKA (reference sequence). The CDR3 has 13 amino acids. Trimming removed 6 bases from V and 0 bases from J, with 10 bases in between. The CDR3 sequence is CSAPDLSTDTQYF. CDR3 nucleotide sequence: TGCAGTGCCCCGGACTTAAGCACAGATACGCAGTATTTT.

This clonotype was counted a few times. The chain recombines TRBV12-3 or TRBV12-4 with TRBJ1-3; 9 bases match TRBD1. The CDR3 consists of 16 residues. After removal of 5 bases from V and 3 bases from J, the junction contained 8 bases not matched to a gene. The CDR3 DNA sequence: TGTGCCAGCAGTCCGAGGACAGGGGTATTTGGAAACACCATATATTTT. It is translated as CASSPRTGVFGNTIYF.

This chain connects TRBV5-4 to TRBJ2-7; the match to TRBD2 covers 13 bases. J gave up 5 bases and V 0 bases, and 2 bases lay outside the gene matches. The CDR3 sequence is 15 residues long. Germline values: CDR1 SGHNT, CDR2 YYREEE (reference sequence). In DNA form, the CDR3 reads TGTGCCAGCAGCTTGGGGACTAGCGGGAGCGACGAGCAGTACTTC. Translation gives CASSLGTSGSDEQYF.

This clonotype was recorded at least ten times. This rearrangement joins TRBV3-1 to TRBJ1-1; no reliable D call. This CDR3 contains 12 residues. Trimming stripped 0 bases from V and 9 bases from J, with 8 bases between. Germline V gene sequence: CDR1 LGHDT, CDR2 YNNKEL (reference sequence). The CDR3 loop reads CASSQDYTQAFF. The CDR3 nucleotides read TGTGCCAGCAGCCAAGATTACACCCAAGCTTTCTTT.

CDR3 in DNA: TGTGCCAGCAGCTTAGACAGGGTCCTCAATGAGCAGTTCTTC. Translated, it gives CASSLDRVLNEQFF. The V call is TRBV7-9, the J call TRBJ2-1, with D possibly TRBD1 on 6 matching bases. Per germline, CDR1 SEHNR and CDR2 FQNEAQ (reference sequence). Trimming pared 1 base from V and 6 bases from J, leaving 10 bases between. The CDR3 covers 14 residues.

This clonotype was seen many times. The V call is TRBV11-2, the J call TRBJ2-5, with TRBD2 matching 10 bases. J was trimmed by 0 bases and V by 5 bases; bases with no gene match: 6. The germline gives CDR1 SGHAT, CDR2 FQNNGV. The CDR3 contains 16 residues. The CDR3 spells CASSPGLADYQETQYF. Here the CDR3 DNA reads TGTGCCAGCAGCCCAGGACTAGCGGACTACCAAGAGACCCAGTACTTC.